The present entry profiles one T cell receptor beta chain with its context. The antigen is undetermined. One tube held mixed TRB-A and TRB-B primer pools for touch-down PCR. TCRdb derives one entry per CDR3 protein from the multiplex PCR reads, leaving out DNA. The listing contains under 14,000 distinct CDR3 sequences. This CDR3 is 15 amino acids long. Per the germline V gene, CDR1 is SGHRS and CDR2 is YFSETQ. These data belong to a study of T cell clusters in autoimmune cytopenias. Each sample's input was roughly 250 ng genomic DNA, approximately 37,500 genome equivalents. Study-wide results and limits: No cluster-lack signature appeared between secondary cytopenia and chronic lymphocytic leukemia patients, apparently due to lymphoma masking.

This same sample was also taken into another study, of T cell repertoires in aging, cancer and after chemotherapy. That paper adds: Compared with age-matched healthy donors, untreated hematological or solid cancer patients showed higher blood TCR clonality. Median generation probability rose over the chemotherapy interval in each cancer cohort, suggesting rebound thymic output.

The specimen was peripheral blood. The V call is TRBV5-1, the J call TRBJ1-2; TCRdb indicates TRBD1, and absent DNA this call remains unverified. The TCR was taken from a human donor in good health. CDR3: CASSLALGLGYGYTF.